What follows is one T cell receptor (beta chain) and its context. TCRdb's copy holds only in-frame clones and misses some; the assay was immunoSEQ multiplex PCR. The table has about 42,000 clones, about 85% seen once. These data belong to a study of T cell changes during pregnancy in multiple sclerosis. Germline CDR1 is SQVTM and CDR2 is ANQGSEA. The CDR3 runs to 14 residues. The V gene lost 3 bases and the J gene lost 8 bases, with 19 bases spanning the gap. The input for sequencing was CD4+ T cells from peripheral blood mononuclear cells, taken before pregnancy. The TCR was taken from a female donor with multiple sclerosis, enrolled in a pregnancy study. The chain joins TRBV29-1 to TRBJ1-2; tentative D call: TRBD1 (6 bases). This CDR3 is CSVDKGQPGGGYTF. The CDR3 DNA follows: TGCAGCGTTGATAAGGGACAACCAGGAGGAGGCTACACCTTC. The whole variable domain, remainder taken from reference TRBV29-1 and TRBJ1-2, is SAVISQKPSRDICQRGTSLTIQCQVDSQVTMMFWYRQQPGQSLTLIATANQGSEATYESGFVIDKFPISRPNLTFSTLTVSNMSPEDSSIYLCSVDKGQPGGGYTFGSGTRLTVV.